This T cell receptor (beta chain) emerged from a study of prognosis after radiotherapy for stage I lung cancer. Study conclusions and caveats: It is unknown whether the expanded TCR clones recognize the tumor.

The TCR beta CDR3 region was amplified from genomic DNA, with two rounds of multiplex PCR being used for the amplification. Initially, in first-round PCR, primers specific to each TRBV and TRBJ gene were used. TCRdb itself ran the multiplex PCR reads through MiXCR, one entry per CDR3 protein. The sample includes more than 30,000 distinct CDR3 sequences, roughly 40% of them seen just once. Many counts were recorded for this clonotype. No antigen is known for it. The germline CDR1 and CDR2 sequences are MNHEY and SVGEGT. The length of the CDR3 is 14 residues. V trimming: 6 bases; J trimming: 6 bases; junction bases outside the gene matches: 9.

The TCR comes from a donor aged 50 or older with non-small cell lung cancer. The sequencing used PBMCs, collected before or after stereotactic body radiation therapy (not recorded which). This rearrangement joins TRBV6-2 or TRBV6-3 to TRBJ2-7; 9 bases map to TRBD1. CDR3 sequence: CASRRDRDSAEQYF. CDR3 DNA sequence: TGTGCCAGCAGGCGGGACAGGGATTCGGCCGAGCAGTACTTC.